This TCR beta chain was recorded in a study of blood T cell repertoires in COVID-19. The data were produced by immunoSEQ multiplex PCR, yet TCRdb's version contains in-frame clones alone and is incomplete. The sample yields about 100,000 clones, around four fifths seen once. This TCR derives from a woman aged 70-85 years with acute or convalescent COVID-19. Sequenced input: peripheral blood.

CDR3 sequence reads: CASSLGTSSNYNEQFF. DNA for the CDR3: TGTGCCAGCAGCTTGGGTACTAGCTCTAACTACAATGAGCAGTTCTTC. The chain combines TRBV5-6 with TRBJ2-1, with D perhaps TRBD2 (6 bases). Germline-derived CDR1 and CDR2 are SGHDT and YYEEEE. The CDR3 extends over 16 amino acids. Trimming left V 0 bases short and J 3 bases short, with 13 bases between.